This T cell receptor beta chain was profiled in a study of T cell responses to AZD1222 COVID-19 vaccine. Study-wide background: Analyses pooled second doses at about 4 or about 12 weeks.

CDR1 is MNHEY, CDR2 SVGAGI, per germline. The length of the CDR3 is 14 residues. J lost 1 base, V lost 2 bases, and 2 bases had no gene match. Method: immunoSEQ multiplex PCR; TCRdb's copy keeps in-frame clones and lacks some. The table includes some 84,000 clones, 80% to 90% detected once. General study findings and limits: Females made up more of the donors, who were largely white British, and clonal diversity may have come out too low. Spike-specific TCR repertoires showed rising breadth and depth after two AZD1222 doses.

About this clone itself: Antigen unknown.

The V and J genes are TRBV6-5 and TRBJ2-7, with 7 bases matching TRBD2. The sequences come from peripheral blood, collected on day 0 of AZD1222 vaccination. The receptor's source is an adult in good health. CDR3 sequence: CASSYDGGSYEQYF. The CDR3, as DNA: TGTGCCAGCAGTTACGACGGGGGGTCCTACGAGCAGTACTTC.